A single sample gave rise to the 19 T cell receptor beta chains below, sequenced in a study of patients and donors after allogeneic stem cell transplantation. A single record per CDR3 protein comes from TCRdb applying MiXCR to the RT-PCR reads. The sample holds roughly 880,000 distinct CDR3 sequences, about a sixth seen once. Sample: blood, either unsorted or a sorted T cell fraction (not recorded which). These receptors were taken from a human donor who was either an allogeneic HSCT recipient or a stem cell or donor lymphocyte infusion donor (not recorded which). It is not recorded whose cells these are; they may come from a transplant donor.

The rearrangement joins TRBV9 to TRBJ2-1, with TRBD2 matching 9 bases. Germline CDR1 and CDR2: SGDLS and YYNGEE. V lost 1 base and J lost 1; bases outside the gene matches: 12. The CDR3 extends over 19 amino acids. CDR3 amino acids: CASSVSTSGTAGSYNEQFF. Here the CDR3 DNA reads TGTGCCAGCAGCGTATCGACTAGCGGTACGGCTGGATCCTACAATGAGCAGTTCTTC.

This clonotype was observed a few times. The J gene is TRBJ1-2, the V gene TRBV9; perhaps TRBD1 as D (5 bases). This CDR3 is 16 amino acids long. Trimming removed 1 base at V and 3 bases at J, with 16 bases between. Germline V gene lookup returns CDR1 SGDLS and CDR2 YYNGEE. In DNA form, the CDR3 reads TGTGCCAGCAGCGTAATGATGGGCACAGGAGACTATGGCTACACCTTC. It encodes CASSVMMGTGDYGYTF.

This clonotype came up a few times. The rearrangement joins TRBV3-1 to TRBJ2-1; 11 bases agree with TRBD2. V lost 1 base and J lost 6; bases outside the gene matches: 5. This CDR3 is 16 amino acids long. CDR1 and CDR2 from the germline V gene are LGHDT and YNNKEL (reference sequence). CDR3 in amino acids: CASSQGGTSGFNEQFF. The CDR3 DNA reads as TGTGCCAGCAGCCAAGGGGGGACTAGCGGATTCAATGAGCAGTTCTTC.

The rearrangement uses TRBV12-3 or TRBV12-4 and TRBJ2-4; 14 bases align to TRBD2. After removal of 6 bases from V and 0 bases from J, the junction contained 13 bases not matched to a gene. The CDR3 has 20 amino acids. The CDR3 region is CASSLGIETSGRAAKNIQYF. CDR3 nucleotide sequence: TGTGCCAGCAGCCTTGGGATCGAGACTAGCGGGAGGGCAGCCAAAAACATTCAGTACTTC.

This chain connects TRBV3-1 to TRBJ1-1, with unresolved D. Between the trimmed V and J ends, which lost 4 bases and 5 bases, there was a span of 11 bases. The CDR3 sequence is 13 residues long. Germline loops: CDR1 LGHDT, CDR2 YNNKEL (reference sequence). CDR3 in DNA: TGTGCCAGCAGCCGCCCCCCAGGTACTGAAGCTTTCTTT. Its translation: CASSRPPGTEAFF.

This clonotype was found a few times. V is TRBV3-1 and J is TRBJ1-2, with 7 bases identical to TRBD1. The CDR3 loop spans 12 amino acids. Unmatched junction bases numbered 3, after V lost 3 bases and J lost 8 bases. Germline CDR1 is LGHDT and CDR2 is YNNKEL (reference sequence). Written as DNA, the CDR3 is TGTGCCAGCAGCCATCGACAGGGAGGCTACACCTTC. It encodes CASSHRQGGYTF. Full variable domain (outside the CDR3, taken from reference TRBV3-1 and TRBJ1-2): DTAVSQTPKYLVTQMGNDKSIKCEQNLGHDTMYWYKQDSKKFLKIMFSYNNKELIINETVPNRFSPKSPDKAHLNLHINSLELGDSAVYFCASSHRQGGYTFGSGTRLTVV.

This clonotype was detected ten times or more. The junction departs from the called germline gene at one end, perhaps through a read error. The chain combines TRBV5-1 with TRBJ2-1; D uncertain. This CDR3 spans 14 amino acids. Per the germline V gene, CDR1 is SGHRS and CDR2 is YFSETQ. The CDR3 DNA reads TGTGCCAGCAGCACACCGGGTTCCTACAATGAGCAGTTCTTC. It specifies CASSTPGSYNEQFF. Variable domain in full (rest from reference TRBV5-1 and TRBJ2-1): KAGVTQTPRYLIKTRGQQVTLSCSPISGHRSVSWYQQTPGQGLQFLFEYFSETQRNKGNFPGRFSGRQFSNSRSEMNVSTLELGDSALYLCASSTPGSYNEQFFGPGTRLTVL.

This clonotype was seen a few times. This chain joins TRBV21-1 and TRBJ2-7; the table's D call of TRBD1 was not tested on the DNA. TRBV21-1 is deemed a pseudogene. The CDR3 is 15 residues long. The CDR3 sequence: CASSKGGDRADEQYF. The CDR3 DNA follows: TGTGCCAGCAGCAAAGGGGGGGACAGGGCCGACGAGCAGTACTTC.

This clonotype was detected only a few times. The J gene is TRBJ2-7, the V gene TRBV6-1; 7 bases line up with TRBD2. V shed 6 bases, J shed 9 bases, and the junction held 11 bases outside the gene matches. Germline CDR1 and CDR2: MNHNS and SASEGT. CDR3 length: 13 amino acids. Written as DNA, the CDR3 is TGTGCCAGCAGAAGTGCGGGAGCTCCCCGGCAGTACTTC. Protein sequence: CASRSAGAPRQYF.

This clonotype turned up a few times. The gene calls are TRBV10-3 and TRBJ2-7; 8 bases are shared with TRBD1. V dropped 7 bases and J dropped 6; count of bases not matched to a gene: 17. Germline CDR1 reads ENHRY; CDR2 reads SYGVKD. CDR3 length: 16 residues. The CDR3 is CAIKPDRAGWGGEQYF. Written as DNA, the CDR3 is TGTGCCATCAAGCCGGACAGGGCCGGTTGGGGAGGCGAGCAGTACTTC.

The chain recombines TRBV24-1 with TRBJ1-2; a possible D gene is TRBD1 (6 bases). CDR3 length: 13 residues. The germline V gene encodes CDR1 KGHDR and CDR2 SFDVKD. V was clipped by 4 bases and J by 8 bases, with 13 bases between them. The CDR3 bases are TGTGCCACCAGTGAGAACAGGGTCCAAGGCTACACCTTC. This gives the protein CATSENRVQGYTF.

This clonotype came up a few times. The chain couples TRBV20-1 to TRBJ1-2; unclear D gene. CDR3 length equals 12 residues. Trimming took 5 bases from V and 4 from J, leaving 11 bases between them. Germline assignment: CDR1 DFQATT and CDR2 SNEGSKA (reference sequence). The CDR3, as DNA: TGCAGTGCTCACAGTAGAGTCTATGGCTACACCTTC. Its translation: CSAHSRVYGYTF.

The chain joins TRBV12-3 or TRBV12-4 to TRBJ2-3, with 13 bases lining up with TRBD2. V was pared by 5 bases and J by 7 bases, with 3 bases of the junction left unmatched. The CDR3 sequence is 14 residues long. CDR3 sequence reads: CASSGTSGANTQYF. In nucleotides, the CDR3 is TGTGCCAGCAGTGGGACTAGCGGGGCGAATACGCAGTATTTT.

The CDR3 sequence is CASSPRRTSGGGAEQYF. CDR3 in DNA: TGTGCCAGCAGCCCGCGGAGGACTAGCGGGGGAGGTGCCGAGCAGTACTTC. V is TRBV7-9 and J is TRBJ2-7; 13 nucleotides agree with TRBD2. The CDR3 totals 17 residues. The germline V gene has CDR1 SEHNR and CDR2 FQNEAQ (reference sequence). Unmatched junction bases numbered 13, after V lost 5 bases and J lost 6 bases.

The chain combines TRBV5-1 with TRBJ1-6; 9 bases map to TRBD1. The junction had 18 bases not matched to a gene; V was cut back by 5 bases and J by 0 bases. CDR1 is SGHRS and CDR2 is YFSETQ in the germline V gene. The CDR3 runs to 21 residues. The CDR3 region is CASRGNRGPTDLSSYNSPLHF. Here the CDR3 DNA reads TGCGCCAGCAGGGGTAACAGGGGGCCTACTGATTTAAGCTCCTATAATTCACCCCTCCACTTT.

The V gene is TRBV20-1, the J gene TRBJ2-1; D uncertain. The CDR3 spans 17 residues. Per the germline V gene, CDR1 is DFQATT and CDR2 is SNEGSKA (reference sequence). Trimming took 2 bases from V and 4 from J, leaving 21 bases between them. DNA of the CDR3: TGCAGTGCTAGACCCTCCTTTCCCGTACGCTCATACAATGAGCAGTTCTTC. This sequence encodes CSARPSFPVRSYNEQFF.

V and J are TRBV5-1 and TRBJ2-1; D is uncertain. The CDR3 totals 14 residues. CDR1 and CDR2 (germline): SGHRS, YFSETQ. V lost 1 base to trimming and J lost 7 bases, with 12 bases between them. The CDR3 loop is CASSLLQLPNEQFF. As DNA, the CDR3 is TGCGCCAGCAGCTTGCTTCAGCTACCGAATGAGCAGTTCTTC.

This clonotype turned up a few times. V usage is TRBV29-1 and J usage is TRBJ1-2, with D unresolved. The CDR3 extends over 12 amino acids. Germline V CDR1 and CDR2: SQVTM, ANQGSEA. Trimming cost V 4 bases and J 3 bases, with 9 bases left between them. The CDR3 region has the DNA TGCAGCGTTGGAGCTGATTACTATGGCTACACCTTC. Its protein is CSVGADYYGYTF. The whole variable domain, filled in from reference TRBV29-1 and TRBJ1-2, reads SAVISQKPSRDICQRGTSLTIQCQVDSQVTMMFWYRQQPGQSLTLIATANQGSEATYESGFVIDKFPISRPNLTFSTLTVSNMSPEDSSIYLCSVGADYYGYTFGSGTRLTVV.

This clonotype was detected only a few times. The chain has TRBV4-2 and TRBJ2-2; D not resolved. CDR1 is LGHNA and CDR2 is YNFKEQ in the germline V gene. The CDR3 consists of 15 residues. V shed 1 base and J shed 1 base, with 7 bases lying between them. CDR3 in DNA: TGTGCCAGCAGCCAAGCGACAAAGAACACCGGGGAGCTGTTTTTT. Its protein is CASSQATKNTGELFF.